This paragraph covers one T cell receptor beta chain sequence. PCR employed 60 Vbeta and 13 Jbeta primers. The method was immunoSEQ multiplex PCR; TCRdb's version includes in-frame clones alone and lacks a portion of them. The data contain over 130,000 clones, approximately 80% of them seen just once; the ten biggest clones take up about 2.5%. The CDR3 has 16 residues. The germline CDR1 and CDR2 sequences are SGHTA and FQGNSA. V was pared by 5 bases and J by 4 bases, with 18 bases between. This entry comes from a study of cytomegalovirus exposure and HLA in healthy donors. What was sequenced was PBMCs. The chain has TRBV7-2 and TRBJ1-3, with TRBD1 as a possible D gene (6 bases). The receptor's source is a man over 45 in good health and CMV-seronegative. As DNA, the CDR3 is TGTGCCAGCAGCCCAGGGGTGAGGGGATCAGGAAACACCATATATTTT. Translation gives CASSPGVRGSGNTIYF.